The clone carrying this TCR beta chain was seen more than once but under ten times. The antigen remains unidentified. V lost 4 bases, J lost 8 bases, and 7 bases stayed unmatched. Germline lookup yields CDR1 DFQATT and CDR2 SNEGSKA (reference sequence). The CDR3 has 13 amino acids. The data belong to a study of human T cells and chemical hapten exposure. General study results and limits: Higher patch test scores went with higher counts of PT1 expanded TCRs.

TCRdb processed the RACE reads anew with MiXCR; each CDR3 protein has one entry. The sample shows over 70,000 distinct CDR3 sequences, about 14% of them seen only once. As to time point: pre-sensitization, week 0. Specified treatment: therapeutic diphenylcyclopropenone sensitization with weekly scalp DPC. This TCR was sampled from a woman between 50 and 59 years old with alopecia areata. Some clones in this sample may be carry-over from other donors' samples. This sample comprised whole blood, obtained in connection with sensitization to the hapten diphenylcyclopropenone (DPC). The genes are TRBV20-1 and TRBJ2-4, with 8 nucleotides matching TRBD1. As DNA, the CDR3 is TGCAGTGCTAAGGACAGGGTAACGGACATTCAGTACTTC. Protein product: CSAKDRVTDIQYF.